Described below is a single TCR beta chain sequence and its context. This sample stems from a study of T cell changes during pregnancy in multiple sclerosis. The junction had 3 bases not matched to a gene; V was cut back by 1 base and J by 2 bases. Germline values: CDR1 SGHVS, CDR2 FQNEAQ. The CDR3 extends over 15 amino acids. Data came from immunoSEQ multiplex PCR; TCRdb stores just in-frame clones and leaves some out. The sample holds tens of thousands of clones; under 95% are singletons and the top ten take 1.5%. This sequence joins TRBV7-8 and TRBJ1-2, with 8 bases lining up with TRBD1. The sequence derives from a female donor with multiple sclerosis, enrolled in a pregnancy study. This sample comprised peripheral blood, obtained in the first trimester of pregnancy. DNA of the CDR3: TGTGCCAGCAGCTTAGAGCGGACAGGGAACTATGGCTACACCTTC. It translates to CASSLERTGNYGYTF.